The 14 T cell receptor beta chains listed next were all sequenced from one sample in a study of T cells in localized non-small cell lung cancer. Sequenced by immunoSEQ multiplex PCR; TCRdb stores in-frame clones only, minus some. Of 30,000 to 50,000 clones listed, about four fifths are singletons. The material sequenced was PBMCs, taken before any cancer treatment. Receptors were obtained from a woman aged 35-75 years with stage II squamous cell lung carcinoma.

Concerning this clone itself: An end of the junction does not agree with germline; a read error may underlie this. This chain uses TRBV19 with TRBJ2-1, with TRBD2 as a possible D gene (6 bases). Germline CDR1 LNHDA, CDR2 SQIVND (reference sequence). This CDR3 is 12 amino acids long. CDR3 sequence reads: CASSYGGSRILF. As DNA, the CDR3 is TGTGCCAGTAGTTATGGGGGGAGTCGCATCCTCTTC. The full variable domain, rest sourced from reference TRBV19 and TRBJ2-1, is DGGITQSPKYLFRKEGQNVTLSCEQNLNHDAMYWYRQDPGQGLRLIYYSQIVNDFQKGDIAEGYSVSREKKESFPLTVTSAQKNPTAFYLCASSYGGSRILFGPGTRLTVL.

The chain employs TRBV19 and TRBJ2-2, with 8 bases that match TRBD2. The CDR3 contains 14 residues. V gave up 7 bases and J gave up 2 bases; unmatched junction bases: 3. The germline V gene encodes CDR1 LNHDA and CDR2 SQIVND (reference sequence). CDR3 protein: CASNRGGNTGELFF. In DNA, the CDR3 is TGTGCCAGTAACCGGGGGGGCAACACCGGGGAGCTGTTTTTT. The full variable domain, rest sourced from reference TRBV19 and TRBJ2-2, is DGGITQSPKYLFRKEGQNVTLSCEQNLNHDAMYWYRQDPGQGLRLIYYSQIVNDFQKGDIAEGYSVSREKKESFPLTVTSAQKNPTAFYLCASNRGGNTGELFFGEGSRLTVL.

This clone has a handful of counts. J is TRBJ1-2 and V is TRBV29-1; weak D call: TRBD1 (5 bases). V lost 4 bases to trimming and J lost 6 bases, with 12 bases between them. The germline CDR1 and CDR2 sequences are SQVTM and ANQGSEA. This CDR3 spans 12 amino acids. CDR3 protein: CSVGSGSNGYTF. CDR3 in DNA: TGCAGCGTTGGATCAGGGAGTAATGGCTACACCTTC.

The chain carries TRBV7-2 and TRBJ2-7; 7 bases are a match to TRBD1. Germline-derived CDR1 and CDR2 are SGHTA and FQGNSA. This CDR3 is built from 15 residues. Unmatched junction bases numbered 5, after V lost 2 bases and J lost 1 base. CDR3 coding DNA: TGTGCCAGCAGCTTAACCGGGACAGAATCCTACGAGCAGTACGTC. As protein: CASSLTGTESYEQYV.

The CDR3 spells CASLRGLAGAEQYF. CDR3 nucleotide sequence: TGTGCCAGTCTAAGGGGGCTAGCGGGAGCCGAGCAGTACTTC. This chain joins TRBV19 and TRBJ2-7; 10 bases match TRBD2. V shed 8 bases and J 6 bases; nucleotides not matched to a gene: 10. The CDR3 runs 14 residues. Germline V CDR1 and CDR2: LNHDA, SQIVND (reference sequence).

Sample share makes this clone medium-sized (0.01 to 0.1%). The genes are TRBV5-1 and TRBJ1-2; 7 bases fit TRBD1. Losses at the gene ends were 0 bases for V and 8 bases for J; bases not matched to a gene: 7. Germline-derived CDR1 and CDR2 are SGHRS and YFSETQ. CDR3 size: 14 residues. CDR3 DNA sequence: TGCGCCAGCAGCTTGGCCACAGGGGAGGGCGGCTACACCTTC. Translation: CASSLATGEGGYTF.

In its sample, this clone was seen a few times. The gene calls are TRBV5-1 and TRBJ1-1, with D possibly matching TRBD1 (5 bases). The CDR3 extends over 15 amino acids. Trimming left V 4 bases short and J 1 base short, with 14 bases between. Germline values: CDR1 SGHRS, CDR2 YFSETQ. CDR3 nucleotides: TGCGCCAGCAGCGAGGTAGGACAATCGAACACTGAAGCTTTCTTT. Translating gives CASSEVGQSNTEAFF.

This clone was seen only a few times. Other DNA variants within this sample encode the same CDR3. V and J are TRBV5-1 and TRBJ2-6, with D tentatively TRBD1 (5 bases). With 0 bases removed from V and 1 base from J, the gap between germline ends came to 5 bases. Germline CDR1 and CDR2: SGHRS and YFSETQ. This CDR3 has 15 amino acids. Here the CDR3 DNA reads TGCGCCAGCAGCTTGGAGGGGTCTGGGGCCAACGTCCTGACTTTC. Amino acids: CASSLEGSGANVLTF. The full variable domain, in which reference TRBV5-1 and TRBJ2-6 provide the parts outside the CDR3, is KAGVTQTPRYLIKTRGQQVTLSCSPISGHRSVSWYQQTPGQGLQFLFEYFSETQRNKGNFPGRFSGRQFSNSRSEMNVSTLELGDSALYLCASSLEGSGANVLTFGAGSRLTVL.

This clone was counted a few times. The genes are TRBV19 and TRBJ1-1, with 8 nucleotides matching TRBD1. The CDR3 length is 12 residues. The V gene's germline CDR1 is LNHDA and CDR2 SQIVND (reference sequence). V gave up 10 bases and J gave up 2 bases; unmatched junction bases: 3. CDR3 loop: CATTGGNTEAFF. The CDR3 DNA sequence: TGTGCCACCACAGGGGGTAACACTGAAGCTTTCTTT.

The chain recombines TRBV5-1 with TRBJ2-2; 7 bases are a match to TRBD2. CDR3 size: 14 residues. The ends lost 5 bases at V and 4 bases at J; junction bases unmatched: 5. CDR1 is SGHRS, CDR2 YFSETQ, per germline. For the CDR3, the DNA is TGCGCCAGCAGGGTAGCGGGCAGCACCGGGGAGCTGTTTTTT. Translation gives CASRVAGSTGELFF.

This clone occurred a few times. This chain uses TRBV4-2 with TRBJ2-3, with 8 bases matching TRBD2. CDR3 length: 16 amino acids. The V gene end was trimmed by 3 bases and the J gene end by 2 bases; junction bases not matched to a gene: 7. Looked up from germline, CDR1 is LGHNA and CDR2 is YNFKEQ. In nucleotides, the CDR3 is TGTGCCAGCAGCCAGGCTAGCGGGCCAAACACAGATACGCAGTATTTT. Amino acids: CASSQASGPNTDTQYF.

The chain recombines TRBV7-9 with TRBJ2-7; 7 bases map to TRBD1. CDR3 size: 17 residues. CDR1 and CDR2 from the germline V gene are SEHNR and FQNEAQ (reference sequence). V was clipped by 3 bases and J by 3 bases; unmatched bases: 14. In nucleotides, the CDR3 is TGTGCCAGCAGCTTCGCCGGGACAGCTTCTATTGTCTACGAGCAGTACTTC. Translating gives CASSFAGTASIVYEQYF.

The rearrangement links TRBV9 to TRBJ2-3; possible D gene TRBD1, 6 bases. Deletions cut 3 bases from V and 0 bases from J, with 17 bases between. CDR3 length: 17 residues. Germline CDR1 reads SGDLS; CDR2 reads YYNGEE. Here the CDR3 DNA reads TGTGCCAGCAGCGAGGAAAGGGACACCCCTAGCACAGATACGCAGTATTTT. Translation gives CASSEERDTPSTDTQYF.

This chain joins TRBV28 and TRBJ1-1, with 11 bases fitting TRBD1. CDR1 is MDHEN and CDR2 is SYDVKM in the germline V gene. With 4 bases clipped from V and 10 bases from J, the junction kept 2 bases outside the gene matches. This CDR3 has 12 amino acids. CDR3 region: CASSSDRGPAFF. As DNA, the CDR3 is TGTGCCAGCAGTTCGGACAGGGGGCCAGCTTTCTTT.